The clone carrying this T cell receptor beta chain was counted a single time. The protocol was immunoSEQ multiplex PCR, while the TCRdb copy is restricted to in-frame clones and leaves out a portion. This table has more than 30,000 clones, roughly 78% appearing once. Germline trimming cut 4 bases from V and 2 bases from J; bases unmatched to any gene: 12. The CDR3 is 17 residues long. The germline gives CDR1 SGHRS, CDR2 YFSETQ. The sample comes from a study of blood T cell repertoires in COVID-19. The clonotype comes from a woman aged 65 to 85 with acute or convalescent COVID-19. V gene TRBV5-1 combines with J gene TRBJ2-7; 10 bases map to TRBD2. The sequencing sample was made of peripheral blood. CDR3 DNA sequence: TGCGCCAGCAGCCCGGGGGGGGCTAGCGGGGGCCCCTACGAGCAGTACTTC. Protein sequence: CASSPGGASGGPYEQYF.